This is a list of T cell receptor beta chains from one sample in a study of T cells expressing NK-cell markers. TCRdb reanalyzed the 5' RACE reads, giving one entry per CDR3 protein sequence and no DNA. The sample is made up of around 550,000 distinct CDR3 sequences, and the top ten hold approximately 3.5% of it. The sequencing sample was made of blood T cells: a sorted CD56 or NKG2C T cell subset, CD4+ or CD8+ T cells, or bulk PBMC T cells (not recorded which). These receptors originate from a man aged 18 to 30 in good health. Each CDR3 is given with its conserved first and last residue. The order of the fields is V gene, J gene, CDR3 protein.

V: TRBV6-2/TRBV6-3; J: TRBJ2-3; CDR3: CASSYDTPGVAGGYTDTQYF
V: TRBV15; J: TRBJ1-1; CDR3: CATSPRGGGMNTEAFF
V: TRBV10-3; J: TRBJ1-5; CDR3: CAISEGIGEPQHF
V: TRBV11-2; J: TRBJ1-1; CDR3: CASSPQQAMNTEAFF
V: TRBV28; J: TRBJ2-7; CDR3: CASSRGLPYEQYF
V: TRBV7-6; J: TRBJ2-3; CDR3: CASSLVAWPSTDTQYF
V: TRBV7-8; J: TRBJ2-2; CDR3: CASSFGIRAGELFF
V: TRBV7-2; J: TRBJ2-7; CDR3: CASSPARGSLTYEQYF
V: TRBV5-8; J: TRBJ1-5; CDR3: CASKKQGNQPQHF
V: TRBV9; J: TRBJ2-5; CDR3: CASSVAPSSLGEGETQYF
V: TRBV11-2; J: TRBJ2-1; CDR3: CASSLDSRITSGLYNEQFF
V: TRBV12-3/TRBV12-4; J: TRBJ1-5; CDR3: CASIRGGNQPQHF
V: TRBV5-8; J: TRBJ2-1; CDR3: CATSNPGQGWDNEQFF
V: TRBV20-1; J: TRBJ2-1; CDR3: CSARTGLEQFF
V: TRBV4-2; J: TRBJ2-5; CDR3: CASSQGGGNSQETQYF
V: TRBV12-3/TRBV12-4; J: TRBJ2-2; CDR3: CASSLADRGSGELFF
V: TRBV28; J: TRBJ2-7; CDR3: CASSRGTVYEQYF
V: TRBV6-4; J: TRBJ2-1; CDR3: CASSATDSSGRSNEQFF
V: TRBV3-1; J: TRBJ1-1; CDR3: CASSQGTGRRAFF
V: TRBV12-3/TRBV12-4; J: TRBJ1-2; CDR3: CASRHRDSGGYTF
V: TRBV20-1; J: TRBJ2-7; CDR3: CSARTRGWYEQYF
V: TRBV2; J: TRBJ2-5; CDR3: CAGEGEETQYF
V: TRBV3-1; J: TRBJ2-2; CDR3: CASTHTSFLPGLAANTGELFF
V: TRBV12-3/TRBV12-4; J: TRBJ2-3; CDR3: CASLGLAGGLPGDTQYF
V: TRBV6-5; J: TRBJ2-7; CDR3: CASTAGGEQYF
V: TRBV15; J: TRBJ2-2; CDR3: CATSRGLAGDRSGELFF
V: TRBV29-1; J: TRBJ1-2; CDR3: CSGGGKDYGYTF
V: TRBV5-4; J: TRBJ2-5; CDR3: CASSRGEVETQYF
V: TRBV12-3/TRBV12-4; J: TRBJ1-4; CDR3: CASSPSQGTNEKLFF
V: TRBV12-3/TRBV12-4; J: TRBJ2-3; CDR3: CASRGGEVASYTQYF
V: TRBV10-2; J: TRBJ2-6; CDR3: CASSEDRAPSGANVLTF
V: TRBV7-2; J: TRBJ1-3; CDR3: CASSLVAQGAYTIYF
V: TRBV29-1; J: TRBJ1-2; CDR3: CSVEWGDRDVGYTF
V: TRBV4-3; J: TRBJ2-7; CDR3: CASSQDTGSEQYF
V: TRBV6-2/TRBV6-3; J: TRBJ2-2; CDR3: CASRSIPLAGSTGELFF
V: TRBV12-3/TRBV12-4; J: TRBJ2-4; CDR3: CASSFGANRGWNIQYF
V: TRBV28; J: TRBJ1-3; CDR3: CASTLRWGARGNTIYF
V: TRBV12-3/TRBV12-4; J: TRBJ2-1; CDR3: CASRPTSGRAYEQFF
V: TRBV5-1; J: TRBJ2-2; CDR3: CASSFPLEPDTNTGELFF
V: TRBV6-5; J: TRBJ1-1; CDR3: CASSSGTVRTEAFF
V: TRBV29-1; J: TRBJ2-1; CDR3: CSVDSEGLSHEQFF
V: TRBV4-2; J: TRBJ2-5; CDR3: CASSHLAAQETQYF
V: TRBV5-5; J: TRBJ2-7; CDR3: CASSPYWVRGRGEQYF
V: TRBV12-3/TRBV12-4; J: TRBJ1-2; CDR3: CASSSTVVVRDYGYTF
V: TRBV27; J: TRBJ1-1; CDR3: CASSLLPRTGFTEAFF
V: TRBV11-3; J: TRBJ2-1; CDR3: CASSLVFGQTGDGGEQFF
V: TRBV27; J: TRBJ2-2; CDR3: CASSRGGGSGSTGELFF
V: TRBV7-7; J: TRBJ2-1; CDR3: CASSRGVEGGEQFF
V: TRBV7-9; J: TRBJ1-5; CDR3: CASSRDNPNQPQHF
V: TRBV20-1; J: TRBJ2-7; CDR3: CSARDLNGQGGHEQYF
V: TRBV6-5; J: TRBJ1-6; CDR3: CASRTAGQHNSPLHF
V: TRBV20-1; J: TRBJ1-1; CDR3: CSAPSDWAEAFF
V: TRBV12-3/TRBV12-4; J: TRBJ1-2; CDR3: CASSLRQGLDYGYTF